The next 25 T cell receptor beta chains were all read from a single sample in a study of T cell responses to AZD1222 COVID-19 vaccine. This table comes from immunoSEQ multiplex PCR, and its TCRdb copy is limited to in-frame clones, with some not included. The table lists roughly 120,000 clones, roughly nine tenths of them singletons. The sample in question was peripheral blood, obtained on day 0 of AZD1222 vaccination. Receptor source: an adult in good health.

V gene TRBV5-4 combines with J gene TRBJ2-3; TRBD2 agrees at 8 bases. The ends lost 5 bases at V and 8 bases at J; junction bases unmatched: 10. The CDR3 consists of 14 residues. CDR1 and CDR2 (germline): SGHNT, YYREEE (reference sequence). CDR3: CASRGAGVGGTQYF. The CDR3 bases are TGTGCCAGCAGGGGAGCGGGAGTCGGAGGTACGCAGTATTTT.

Here the CDR3 reads CAISDWGDRGSYEQYF. In nucleotides, the CDR3 is TGTGCCATCAGTGACTGGGGGGACAGGGGTTCGTACGAGCAGTACTTC. The rearrangement links TRBV10-3 to TRBJ2-7, with 10 nucleotides matching TRBD1. The CDR3 consists of 16 residues. V was clipped by 3 bases and J by 4 bases; unmatched bases: 9. The V gene's germline CDR1 is ENHRY and CDR2 SYGVKD.

The table lists this clone with a count of one. The V and J genes are TRBV7-2 and TRBJ1-2; 9 nucleotides agree with TRBD1. Germline loops: CDR1 SGHTA, CDR2 FQGNSA. Trimming took 4 bases from V and 3 from J; bases not matched to a gene: 3. This CDR3 has 14 residues. The CDR3 sequence: CASSSGTGYYGYTF. CDR3 nucleotides: TGTGCCAGCAGCTCCGGGACAGGGTACTATGGCTACACCTTC.

The V gene is TRBV5-1, the J gene TRBJ1-2; no clear D. Germline V gene lookup returns CDR1 SGHRS and CDR2 YFSETQ. The CDR3 is 13 amino acids. V was clipped by 4 bases and J by 4 bases, with 11 bases between them. The CDR3 bases are TGCGCCAGCAGCGACACAGCCACCTATGGCTACACCTTC. This sequence encodes CASSDTATYGYTF.

V is TRBV11-3 and J is TRBJ2-1; 7 nucleotides match TRBD1. CDR3 size: 15 residues. Losses at the gene ends were 5 bases for V and 1 base for J; bases not matched to a gene: 5. CDR1 and CDR2 from the germline V gene are SGHNT and YENEEA. CDR3 protein: CASSKRDSSYNEQFF. The CDR3, as DNA: TGTGCCAGCAGCAAAAGGGACAGTTCCTACAATGAGCAGTTCTTC.

This clone was observed a few times. The junction departs from the called germline gene at one end, perhaps through a read error. This sequence joins TRBV10-3 and TRBJ1-2; weak D call: TRBD1 (5 bases). There are 14 residues in the CDR3. CDR1 and CDR2 from the germline V gene are ENHRY and SYGVKD. CDR3 sequence (DNA): TGTGCCATCAGTGAGCCCAGACAGCCCTATCGCTACACCTTC. Residues: CAISEPRQPYRYTF.

The rearrangement joins TRBV3-1 (or the pseudogene TRBV3-2) to TRBJ2-2; perhaps TRBD2 as D (6 bases). The V end was cut by 2 bases, the J end by 1 base, with 11 bases between. The V gene's germline CDR1 is LGHDT and CDR2 YNNKEL (reference sequence). The CDR3 sequence is 16 residues long. In DNA form, the CDR3 reads TGTGCCAGCAGCCAAAGTGGGACTTGGAACACCGGGGAGCTGTTTTTT. Translating gives CASSQSGTWNTGELFF.

V is TRBV7-8 and J is TRBJ2-7; D gene ambiguous. V was cut by 0 bases and J by 5 bases, with 14 bases left in between. The CDR3 consists of 15 residues. Germline assignment: CDR1 SGHVS and CDR2 FQNEAQ. The CDR3 loop is CASSLALPGADEQYF. For the CDR3, the DNA is TGTGCCAGCAGCTTAGCGCTGCCGGGTGCAGACGAGCAGTACTTC.

V usage is TRBV7-3 and J usage is TRBJ2-2; 8 nucleotides line up with TRBD1. The V gene's germline CDR1 is SGHTA and CDR2 FQGTGA. The CDR3 runs 16 residues. V shed 5 bases and J 4 bases; nucleotides not matched to a gene: 9. CDR3 in amino acids: CASSLLDRASTGELFF. CDR3 in DNA: TGTGCCAGCAGCCTATTGGACAGGGCGAGCACCGGGGAGCTGTTTTTT.

The genes are TRBV7-3 and TRBJ2-3, with 7 bases aligning to TRBD2. The CDR3 loop spans 15 amino acids. V was clipped by 3 bases and J by 0 bases; unmatched bases: 3. CDR1 is SGHTA and CDR2 is FQGTGA in the germline V gene. The CDR3: CASSFSSGSTDTQYF. Written as DNA, the CDR3 is TGTGCCAGCAGCTTTTCTAGCGGAAGCACAGATACGCAGTATTTT.

The chain couples TRBV5-4 to TRBJ1-1; D gene uncertain. The CDR3 is 15 amino acids. V was cut by 1 base and J by 1 base, with 11 bases left in between. The germline V gene encodes CDR1 SGHNT and CDR2 YYREEE (reference sequence). The CDR3 spells CASSLPDGGNTEAFF. In DNA, the CDR3 is TGTGCCAGCAGCTTGCCCGATGGCGGGAACACTGAAGCTTTCTTT.

The sample holds a few counts of this clone. The genes are TRBV10-3 and TRBJ2-7; D is uncertain. This CDR3 has 12 residues. Between the trimmed V and J ends, which lost 1 base and 8 bases, there was a span of 9 bases. The germline V gene encodes CDR1 ENHRY and CDR2 SYGVKD. This CDR3 reads CAISEFTAQQYF. CDR3 DNA sequence: TGTGCCATCAGTGAGTTCACAGCGCAGCAGTACTTC.

The J gene is TRBJ1-2, the V gene TRBV5-1, with 9 nucleotides matching TRBD1. The V segment lost 0 bases and the J segment 9 bases; nucleotides outside the gene matches: 12. Germline V CDR1 and CDR2: SGHRS, YFSETQ. The CDR3 covers 16 residues. CDR3 region: CASSLALGTGLNSYTF. The CDR3 nucleotides read TGCGCCAGCAGCTTGGCCCTGGGGACAGGGTTGAACAGCTACACCTTC.

The J gene is TRBJ1-6, the V gene TRBV7-9; 7 bases are a match to TRBD1. Germline V gene data show CDR1 as SEHNR and CDR2 as FQNEAQ (reference sequence). V gave up 5 bases and J gave up 5 bases; unmatched junction bases: 9. This CDR3 has 16 residues. CDR3 DNA sequence: TGTGCCAGCAGCGAAGAGGACAGGTTCGATAATTCACCCCTCCACTTT. Amino acid sequence: CASSEEDRFDNSPLHF. Full variable domain (remainder filled in from reference TRBV7-9 and TRBJ1-6): DTGVSQNPRHKITKRGQNVTFRCDPISEHNRLYWYRQTLGQGPEFLTYFQNEAQLEKSRLLSDRFSAERPKGSFSTLEIQRTEQGDSAMYLCASSEEDRFDNSPLHFGNGTRLTVT.

The chain employs TRBV23-1 and TRBJ1-5; no clear D gene. TRBV23-1 is flagged as an ORF with uncertain function. V was cut by 0 bases and J by 6 bases, with 9 bases left in between. The CDR3 length is 14 residues. The CDR3: CASSQSWVSQPQHF. CDR3 sequence (DNA): TGCGCCAGCAGTCAATCGTGGGTAAGTCAGCCCCAGCATTTT.

This clone was detected once. This chain joins TRBV4-3 and TRBJ1-2; D might be TRBD1 (5 bases). The V gene's germline CDR1 is LGHNA and CDR2 YSLEER. V lost 0 bases to trimming and J lost 7 bases, with 9 bases between them. CDR3 length equals 13 residues. The CDR3, as DNA: TGCGCCAGCAGCCAAGACAGGGTTGGTGGCTACACCTTC. Its translation: CASSQDRVGGYTF.

The V call is TRBV6-2 or TRBV6-3, the J call TRBJ2-7, with D perhaps matching TRBD1 (6 bases). Germline V lookup: CDR1 MNHEY, CDR2 SVGEGT. The length of the CDR3 is 15 residues. The V gene lost 5 bases and the J gene lost 1 base, with 15 bases spanning the gap. CDR3 sequence: CASSTPGQYSYEQYF. Written as DNA, the CDR3 is TGTGCCAGCAGTACCCCTGGACAGTATTCCTACGAGCAGTACTTC.

The V gene is TRBV28, the J gene TRBJ2-1, with 10 bases identical to TRBD2. CDR1 MDHEN and CDR2 SYDVKM come from the germline V gene. The CDR3 extends over 20 amino acids. Trimming removed 3 bases from V and 7 bases from J; junction bases left unmatched: 21. CDR3 region: CASSFSDWASGGPGRNEQFF. The CDR3 DNA reads as TGTGCCAGCAGTTTTTCGGACTGGGCTAGCGGGGGCCCTGGTCGAAATGAGCAGTTCTTC.

V and J are TRBV30 and TRBJ2-7; a possible D gene is TRBD1 (6 bases). The CDR3 runs to 13 residues. V lost 6 bases, J lost 0 bases, and 12 bases lay in between. CDR1 GTSNPN and CDR2 SVGIG come from the germline V gene (reference sequence). The CDR3 spells CACSRGDSYEQYF. The CDR3 region has the DNA TGTGCCTGTTCCAGGGGAGACTCCTACGAGCAGTACTTC.

This clone was counted between two and nine times. The CDR3 spells CASSAKKQGGGGEKLFF. The CDR3 DNA is TGTGCCAGCAGCGCCAAGAAACAGGGCGGGGGAGGTGAAAAACTGTTTTTT. The V and J genes are TRBV9 and TRBJ1-4; the D gene is possibly TRBD1 (6 bases). V lost 3 bases, J lost 7 bases, and 22 bases lay in between. Germline loops: CDR1 SGDLS, CDR2 YYNGEE. The CDR3 loop spans 17 amino acids.

The chain has TRBV27 and TRBJ1-2, with D tentatively TRBD1 (5 bases). The V gene lost 5 bases and the J gene lost 5 bases, with 24 bases spanning the gap. The CDR3 is 17 amino acids. Germline V CDR1 and CDR2: MNHEY, SMNVEV (reference sequence). CDR3 DNA: TGTGCCAGCAGTCCAGCTATCCACATCGGGGGGATTTATGGCTACACCTTC. It specifies CASSPAIHIGGIYGYTF.

This sequence joins TRBV21-1 and TRBJ2-4; the tabulated D call, TRBD1, remains unverified against the DNA. TRBV21-1 is classified as a pseudogene. The CDR3 sequence is 17 residues long. This chain's CDR3 is CASSKALKGIAKNIQYF. DNA of the CDR3: TGTGCCAGCAGCAAAGCGCTGAAGGGGATAGCCAAAAACATTCAGTACTTC.

The V and J genes are TRBV5-4 and TRBJ2-7; TRBD1 aligns across 7 bases. With 0 bases clipped from V and 3 bases from J, the junction kept 6 bases outside the gene matches. In germline, CDR1 is SGHNT, CDR2 YYREEE (reference sequence). The CDR3 consists of 15 residues. This CDR3 reads CASSLGWDSHYEQYF. The CDR3 DNA sequence: TGTGCCAGCAGCTTGGGGTGGGACAGCCACTACGAGCAGTACTTC.

This clone has just one count. This chain uses TRBV5-1 with TRBJ2-6, with D possibly matching TRBD1 (6 bases). The CDR3 has 14 residues. Germline values: CDR1 SGHRS, CDR2 YFSETQ. The germline V and J ends were trimmed by 6 bases and 6 bases, with 13 bases remaining between them. CDR3 region: CASMPGAEANVLTF. CDR3 DNA sequence: TGCGCCAGCATGCCAGGGGCTGAGGCCAACGTCCTGACTTTC.

V is TRBV5-1 and J is TRBJ1-6; D is uncertain. The CDR3 spans 16 residues. CDR1 and CDR2 from the germline V gene are SGHRS and YFSETQ. Trimming removed 5 bases from V and 5 bases from J, with 17 bases in between. This CDR3 is CASRPFGNADNSPLHF. In DNA, the CDR3 is TGCGCCAGCAGGCCGTTTGGTAATGCTGATAATTCACCCCTCCACTTT.